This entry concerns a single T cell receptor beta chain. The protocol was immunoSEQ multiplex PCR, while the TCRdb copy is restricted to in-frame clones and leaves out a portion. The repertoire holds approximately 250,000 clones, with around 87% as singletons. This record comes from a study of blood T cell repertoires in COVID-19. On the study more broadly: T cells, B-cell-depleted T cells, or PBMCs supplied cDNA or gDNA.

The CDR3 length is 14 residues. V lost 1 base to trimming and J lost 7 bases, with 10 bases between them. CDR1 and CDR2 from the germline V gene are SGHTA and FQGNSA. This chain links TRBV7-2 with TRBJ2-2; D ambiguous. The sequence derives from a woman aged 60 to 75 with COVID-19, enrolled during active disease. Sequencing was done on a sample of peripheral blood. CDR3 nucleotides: TGTGCCAGCAGCTTAGAAGTGCGGTTCGGGGAGCTGTTTTTT. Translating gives CASSLEVRFGELFF. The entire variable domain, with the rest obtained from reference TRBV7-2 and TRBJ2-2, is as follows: GAGVSQSPSNKVTEKGKDVELRCDPISGHTALYWYRQSLGQGLEFLIYFQGNSAPDKSGLPSDRFSAERTGGSVSTLTIQRTQQEDSAVYLCASSLEVRFGELFFGEGSRLTVL.